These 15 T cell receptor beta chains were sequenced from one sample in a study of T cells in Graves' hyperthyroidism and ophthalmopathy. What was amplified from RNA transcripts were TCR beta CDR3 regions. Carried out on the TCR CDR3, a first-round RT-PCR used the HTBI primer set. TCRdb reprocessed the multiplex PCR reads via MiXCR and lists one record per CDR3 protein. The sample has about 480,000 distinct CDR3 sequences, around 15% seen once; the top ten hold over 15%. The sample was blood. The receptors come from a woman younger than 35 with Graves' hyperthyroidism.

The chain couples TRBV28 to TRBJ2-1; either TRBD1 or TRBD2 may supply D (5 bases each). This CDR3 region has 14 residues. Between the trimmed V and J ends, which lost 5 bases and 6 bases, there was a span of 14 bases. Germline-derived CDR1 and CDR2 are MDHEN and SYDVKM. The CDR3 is CASSAPGPLNEQFF. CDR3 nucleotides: TGTGCCAGCAGTGCGCCGGGACCTCTCAATGAGCAGTTCTTC.

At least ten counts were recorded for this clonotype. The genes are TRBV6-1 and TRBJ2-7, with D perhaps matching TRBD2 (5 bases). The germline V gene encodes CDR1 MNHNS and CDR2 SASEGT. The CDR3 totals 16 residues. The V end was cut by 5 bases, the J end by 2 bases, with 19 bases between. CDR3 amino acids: CASSPGLKDGAYEQYV. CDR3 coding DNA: TGTGCCAGCAGTCCCGGATTGAAAGACGGGGCCTACGAGCAGTACGTC.

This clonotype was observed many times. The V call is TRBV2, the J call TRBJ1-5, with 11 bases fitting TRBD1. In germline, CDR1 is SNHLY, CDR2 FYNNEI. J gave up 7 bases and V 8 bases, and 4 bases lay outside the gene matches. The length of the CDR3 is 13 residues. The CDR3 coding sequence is TGTGCCAGCCACCGGGACAGGGGGCAGCCCCAGCATTTT. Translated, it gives CASHRDRGQPQHF.

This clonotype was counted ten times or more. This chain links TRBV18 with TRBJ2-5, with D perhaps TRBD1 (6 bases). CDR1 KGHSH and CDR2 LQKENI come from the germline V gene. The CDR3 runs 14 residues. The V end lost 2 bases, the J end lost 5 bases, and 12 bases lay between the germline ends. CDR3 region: CASSPGGPGETQYF. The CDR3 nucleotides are TGTGCCAGCTCACCAGGGGGCCCGGGGGAGACCCAGTACTTC.

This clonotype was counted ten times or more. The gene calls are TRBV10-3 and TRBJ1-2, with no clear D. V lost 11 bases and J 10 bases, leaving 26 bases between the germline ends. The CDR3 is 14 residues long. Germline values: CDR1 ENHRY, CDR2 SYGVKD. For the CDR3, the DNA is TGTGCCGCCCTTGCTCTCCCGGGCCAGCCCTACTACACCTTC. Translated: CAALALPGQPYYTF.

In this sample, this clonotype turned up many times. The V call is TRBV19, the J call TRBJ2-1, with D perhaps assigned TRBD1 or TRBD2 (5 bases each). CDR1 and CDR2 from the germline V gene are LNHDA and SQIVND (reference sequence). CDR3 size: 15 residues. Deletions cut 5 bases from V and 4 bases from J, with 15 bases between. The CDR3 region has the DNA TGTGCCAGTAGTCCAACCGGGACCCTATACAATGAGCAGTTCTTC. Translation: CASSPTGTLYNEQFF.

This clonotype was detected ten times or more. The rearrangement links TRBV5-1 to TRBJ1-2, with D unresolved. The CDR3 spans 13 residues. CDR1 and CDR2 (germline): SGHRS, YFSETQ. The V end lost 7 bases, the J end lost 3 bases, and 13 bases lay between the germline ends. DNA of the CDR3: TGCGCCAGCCGCGGGTCGGGGTACTATGGCTACACCTTC. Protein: CASRGSGYYGYTF.

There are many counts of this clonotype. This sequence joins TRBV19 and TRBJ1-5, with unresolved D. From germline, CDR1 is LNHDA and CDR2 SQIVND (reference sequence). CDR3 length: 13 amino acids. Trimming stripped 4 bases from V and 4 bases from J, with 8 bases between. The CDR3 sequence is CASSSQANQPQHF. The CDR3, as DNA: TGTGCCAGTAGTAGCCAGGCGAATCAGCCCCAGCATTTT.

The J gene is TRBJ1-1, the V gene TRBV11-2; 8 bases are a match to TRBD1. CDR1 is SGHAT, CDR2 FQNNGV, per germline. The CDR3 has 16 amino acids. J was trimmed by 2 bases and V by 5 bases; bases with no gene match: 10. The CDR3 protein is CASSLRGGQVNTEAFF. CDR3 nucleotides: TGTGCCAGCAGCCTCCGGGGGGGACAGGTTAACACTGAAGCTTTCTTT.

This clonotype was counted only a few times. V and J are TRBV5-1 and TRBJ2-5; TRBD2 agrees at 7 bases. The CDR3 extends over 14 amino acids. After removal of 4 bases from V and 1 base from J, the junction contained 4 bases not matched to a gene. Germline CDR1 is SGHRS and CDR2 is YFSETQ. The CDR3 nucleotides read TGCGCCAGCAGCATTGGACTAGGCCAAGAGACCCAGTACTTC. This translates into CASSIGLGQETQYF.

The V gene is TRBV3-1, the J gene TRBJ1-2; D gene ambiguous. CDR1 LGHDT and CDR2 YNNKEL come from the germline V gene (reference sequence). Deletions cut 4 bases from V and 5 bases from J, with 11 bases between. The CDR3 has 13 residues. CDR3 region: CASSPLRRYGYTF. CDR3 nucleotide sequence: TGTGCCAGCAGCCCCCTGAGGAGATATGGCTACACCTTC.

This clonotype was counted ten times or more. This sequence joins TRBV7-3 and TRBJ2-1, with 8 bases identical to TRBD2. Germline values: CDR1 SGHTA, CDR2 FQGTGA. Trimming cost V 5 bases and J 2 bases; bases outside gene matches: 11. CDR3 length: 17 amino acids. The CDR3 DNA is TGTGCCAGCAGCCTGAGTTCTAGCGGGCCACCCTACAATGAGCAGTTCTTC. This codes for CASSLSSSGPPYNEQFF.

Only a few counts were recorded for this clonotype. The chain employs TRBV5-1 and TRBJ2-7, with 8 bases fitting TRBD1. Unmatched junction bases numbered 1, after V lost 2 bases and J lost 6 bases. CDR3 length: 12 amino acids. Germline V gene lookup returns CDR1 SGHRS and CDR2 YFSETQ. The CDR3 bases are TGCGCCAGCAGCTTCGACAGGGGCGAGCAGTACTTC. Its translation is CASSFDRGEQYF.

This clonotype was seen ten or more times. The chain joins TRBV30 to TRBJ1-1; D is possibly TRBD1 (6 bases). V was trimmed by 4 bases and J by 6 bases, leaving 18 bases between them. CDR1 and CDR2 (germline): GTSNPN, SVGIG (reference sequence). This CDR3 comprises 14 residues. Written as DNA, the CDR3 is TGTGCCTGGACCGACCAGGGGCAAGGCGCTGAAGCTTTCTTT. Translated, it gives CAWTDQGQGAEAFF. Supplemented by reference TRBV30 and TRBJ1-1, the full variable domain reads SQTIHQWPATLVQPVGSPLSLECTVEGTSNPNLYWYRQAAGRGLQLLFYSVGIGQISSEVPQNLSASRPQDRQFILSSKKLLLSDSGFYLCAWTDQGQGAEAFFGQGTRLTVV.

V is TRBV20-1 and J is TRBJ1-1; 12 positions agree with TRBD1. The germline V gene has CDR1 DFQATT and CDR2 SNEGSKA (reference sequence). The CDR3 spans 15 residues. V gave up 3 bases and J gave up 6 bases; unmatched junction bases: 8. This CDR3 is CSARSTGQGASEAFF. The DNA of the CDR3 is TGCAGTGCTAGGTCCACGGGACAGGGGGCATCTGAAGCTTTCTTT.